This T cell receptor (beta chain) was identified during a study of control samples from healthy donors and cancer patients. Generated by immunoSEQ multiplex PCR, the TCRdb table keeps only in-frame clones and is missing some. The sample includes 150,000 to 200,000 clones, 96% of them seen just once. Germline lookup yields CDR1 MGHRA and CDR2 YSYEKL. CDR3 length: 13 residues. V shed 1 base and J shed 8 bases, with 8 bases lying between them. J is TRBJ1-4 and V is TRBV4-1; D remains ambiguous. The clonotype comes from a woman younger than 45 in good health. The sample was blood. CDR3 loop: CASSQVVDEKLFF. The DNA of the CDR3 is TGCGCCAGCAGCCAAGTGGTAGACGAAAAACTGTTTTTT.